Each of the 32 T cell receptor beta chains below was sequenced from the same sample in a study of blood T cell repertoires in COVID-19. Sequencing used immunoSEQ multiplex PCR; TCRdb keeps in-frame clones, though not all of them. The sample lists roughly 85,000 clones; more than 60% were seen once. Input material: peripheral blood. The receptors stem from a human donor in a cohort sampled during active COVID-19.

This chain links TRBV21-1 with TRBJ2-6; TRBD2 was called by the table and not checked on the DNA. TRBV21-1 is flagged as a pseudogene. The CDR3 sequence is 18 residues long. CDR3 loop: CASSPSGATYSGANVLTF. CDR3 DNA: TGTGCCAGCAGCCCTAGCGGGGCTACGTACTCTGGGGCCAACGTCCTGACTTTC.

The count of this clone is one. The chain has TRBV6-5 and TRBJ1-1, with a tentative D call TRBD1 (5 bases). Germline CDR1 is MNHEY and CDR2 is SVGAGI. The CDR3 consists of 12 residues. V lost 6 bases and J lost 10, with 15 bases in between. CDR3 sequence: CASSHDKGRAFF. In DNA form, the CDR3 reads TGTGCCAGCAGCCACGACAAGGGGCGAGCTTTCTTT.

V and J are TRBV6-4 and TRBJ1-2, with D perhaps TRBD1 (6 bases). This CDR3 comprises 16 residues. V was pared by 2 bases and J by 6 bases, with 19 bases between. Germline CDR1 MRHNA, CDR2 SNTAGT. In nucleotides, the CDR3 is TGTGCCAGCAGTGACACCGGGGAACAGGGTATGAATGGCTACACCTTC. Protein: CASSDTGEQGMNGYTF.

In DNA, the CDR3 is TGTGCCAGCAGGGAGGAGATTCTAAATTCACCCCTCCACTTT. Its translation is CASREEILNSPLHF. The chain is built from TRBV6-5 and TRBJ1-6; D is undetermined. Looked up from germline, CDR1 is MNHEY and CDR2 is SVGAGI. V was clipped by 6 bases and J by 7 bases, with 13 bases between them. This CDR3 has 14 residues.

The chain combines TRBV15 with TRBJ1-4, with a tentative D call TRBD1 (5 bases). Trimming stripped 2 bases from V and 3 bases from J, with 19 bases between. The CDR3 is 18 residues long. Looked up from germline, CDR1 is LNHNV and CDR2 is YYDKDF (reference sequence). The CDR3 DNA reads TGTGCCACCAGCAGAAATCGGGTCCGGGGGATGGCTAATGAAAAACTGTTTTTT. It translates to CATSRNRVRGMANEKLFF. Using reference TRBV15 and TRBJ1-4 for the parts outside the CDR3, the full variable domain is DAMVIQNPRYQVTQFGKPVTLSCSQTLNHNVMYWYQQKSSQAPKLLFHYYDKDFNNEADTPDNFQSRRPNTSFCFLDIRSPGLGDTAMYLCATSRNRVRGMANEKLFFGSGTQLSVL.

The V gene is TRBV11-2, the J gene TRBJ1-4; D uncertain. Germline lookup yields CDR1 SGHAT and CDR2 FQNNGV. The germline V and J ends were trimmed by 5 bases and 5 bases, with 15 bases remaining between them. The CDR3 has 15 residues. The CDR3, as DNA: TGTGCCAGCAGCCCAAGGAGAGCGGTGAATGAAAAACTGTTTTTT. Encoded protein: CASSPRRAVNEKLFF.

The chain joins TRBV5-6 to TRBJ2-5, with 7 bases that match TRBD2. The germline V gene encodes CDR1 SGHDT and CDR2 YYEEEE. This CDR3 is built from 14 residues. Germline trimming cut 3 bases from V and 1 base from J; bases unmatched to any gene: 3. In DNA, the CDR3 is TGTGCCAGCAGCTACGGACTAGTCCAAGAGACCCAGTACTTC. As protein: CASSYGLVQETQYF.

The chain links TRBV6-5 to TRBJ1-2; D uncertain. The germline V gene encodes CDR1 MNHEY and CDR2 SVGAGI. The CDR3 loop spans 12 amino acids. The ends were cut back, 7 bases at V and 8 bases at J, with 14 bases in the middle. CDR3: CASNPKLAGYTF. The CDR3 DNA reads TGTGCCAGCAATCCAAAGCTTGCAGGCTACACCTTC.

The rearrangement uses TRBV7-2 and TRBJ2-1; 8 bases align to TRBD1. CDR1 is SGHTA, CDR2 FQGNSA, per germline. CDR3 length equals 15 residues. Germline trimming cut 5 bases from V and 4 bases from J; bases unmatched to any gene: 7. The CDR3 region is CASSRTGGFYNEQFF. The CDR3 DNA reads TGTGCCAGCAGCCGCACAGGGGGGTTTTACAATGAGCAGTTCTTC.

V and J are TRBV7-2 and TRBJ2-7; 13 bases line up with TRBD2. This CDR3 comprises 15 residues. CDR1 is SGHTA, CDR2 FQGNSA, per germline. With 1 base clipped from V and 6 bases from J, the junction kept 3 bases outside the gene matches. CDR3 loop: CASSLGGTSGAEQYF. CDR3 coding DNA: TGTGCCAGCAGCTTAGGTGGGACTAGCGGGGCCGAGCAGTACTTC. The entire variable domain, with the rest obtained from reference TRBV7-2 and TRBJ2-7, is as follows: GAGVSQSPSNKVTEKGKDVELRCDPISGHTALYWYRQSLGQGLEFLIYFQGNSAPDKSGLPSDRFSAERTGGSVSTLTIQRTQQEDSAVYLCASSLGGTSGAEQYFGPGTRLTVT.

The chain carries TRBV7-9 and TRBJ1-2, with D unclear. Germline assignment: CDR1 SEHNR and CDR2 FQNEAQ (reference sequence). The ends were cut back, 5 bases at V and 4 bases at J, with 8 bases in the middle. CDR3 length equals 12 residues. CDR3 in amino acids: CASSQQSYGYTF. The CDR3 bases are TGTGCCAGCAGCCAACAGAGCTATGGCTACACCTTC.

The rearrangement links TRBV7-2 to TRBJ1-1, with D tentatively TRBD1 (6 bases). Per germline, CDR1 SGHTA and CDR2 FQGNSA. The CDR3 extends over 15 amino acids. Deletions cut 3 bases from V and 5 bases from J, with 16 bases between. Here the CDR3 reads CASSFRGGAKTEAFF. The CDR3 DNA sequence: TGTGCCAGCAGCTTCCGGGGGGGCGCGAAGACTGAAGCTTTCTTT.

The V and J genes are TRBV5-4 and TRBJ2-7; 7 bases line up with TRBD1. J gave up 6 bases and V 2 bases, and 11 bases lay outside the gene matches. The V gene's germline CDR1 is SGHNT and CDR2 YYREEE (reference sequence). The CDR3 contains 15 residues. Written as DNA, the CDR3 is TGTGCCAGCAGCTTACAGGGGCCCTCTCTCTTCGAGCAGTACTTC. Residues: CASSLQGPSLFEQYF.

CDR3 DNA: TGTGCCAGTAGTATGATGGCAGGGGGAGACTACGAGCAGTACTTC. Translation: CASSMMAGGDYEQYF. The chain is built from TRBV19 and TRBJ2-7; 7 bases are a match to TRBD1. V lost 3 bases, J lost 3 bases, and 8 bases stayed unmatched. CDR3 length equals 15 residues. Germline values: CDR1 LNHDA, CDR2 SQIVND (reference sequence). The complete variable domain, with remaining parts taken from reference TRBV19 and TRBJ2-7, reads DGGITQSPKYLFRKEGQNVTLSCEQNLNHDAMYWYRQDPGQGLRLIYYSQIVNDFQKGDIAEGYSVSREKKESFPLTVTSAQKNPTAFYLCASSMMAGGDYEQYFGPGTRLTVT.

The chain links TRBV5-6 to TRBJ2-5; TRBD1 matches 10 bases. V was pared by 4 bases and J by 5 bases, with 5 bases of the junction left unmatched. Germline CDR1 is SGHDT and CDR2 is YYEEEE. The CDR3 has 14 amino acids. CDR3 loop: CASSRQGAWETQYF. DNA for the CDR3: TGTGCCAGCAGCCGACAGGGGGCTTGGGAGACCCAGTACTTC.

The chain combines TRBV18 with TRBJ1-3; D ambiguous. Germline values: CDR1 KGHSH, CDR2 LQKENI. Deletions cut 5 bases from V and 3 bases from J, with 17 bases between. The CDR3 contains 16 residues. CDR3 sequence reads: CASSAAGVVDGNTIYF. CDR3 bases: TGTGCCAGCTCAGCCGCCGGGGTTGTTGATGGAAACACCATATATTTT.

The chain carries TRBV18 and TRBJ1-1, with D tentatively TRBD1 (5 bases). The CDR3 has 13 residues. Germline assignment: CDR1 KGHSH and CDR2 LQKENI. The ends were cut back, 6 bases at V and 1 base at J, with 9 bases in the middle. The CDR3 DNA is TGTGCCAGCTCCGCTACAGGGAACACTGAAGCTTTCTTT. It is translated as CASSATGNTEAFF.

The chain has TRBV28 and TRBJ1-2; 12 nucleotides agree with TRBD1. The germline CDR1 and CDR2 sequences are MDHEN and SYDVKM. V shed 4 bases, J shed 1 base, and the junction held 7 bases outside the gene matches. The CDR3 length is 17 residues. CDR3 sequence (DNA): TGTGCCAGCAGTTCGCAGGGACAGGGGGCGCTTAACTATGGCTACACCTTC. This sequence encodes CASSSQGQGALNYGYTF.

This chain links TRBV2 with TRBJ1-2, with TRBD1 matching over 8 bases. The V segment lost 6 bases and the J segment 5 bases; nucleotides outside the gene matches: 11. Germline CDR1 is SNHLY and CDR2 is FYNNEI. CDR3 length: 15 residues. The DNA for the CDR3 is TGTGCCAGCAGCGTTTCCGGGACAGGAAGATATGGCTACACCTTC. It codes for CASSVSGTGRYGYTF.

This chain uses TRBV18 with TRBJ2-7; possibly TRBD2 for D (5 bases). This CDR3 has 13 amino acids. Trimming shortened V by 6 bases and J by 2 bases, and 11 bases separated the two germline ends. Germline V CDR1 and CDR2: KGHSH, LQKENI. The CDR3 DNA sequence: TGTGCCAGCTCCCCCCGAGGGACCTACGAGCAGTACTTC. Encoded protein: CASSPRGTYEQYF.

V gene TRBV9 combines with J gene TRBJ2-7; tentative D call: TRBD2 (7 bases). The germline V gene has CDR1 SGDLS and CDR2 YYNGEE. This CDR3 has 15 residues. V was cut by 1 base and J by 2 bases, with 13 bases left in between. CDR3 in DNA: TGTGCCAGCAGCGTATCGGGGGGCCTAACCTACGAGCAGTACTTC. This gives the protein CASSVSGGLTYEQYF.

Within the sample, this clone is large (0.1 to 1%). The rearrangement joins TRBV6-5 to TRBJ1-2, with D possibly TRBD1 on 5 matching bases. Between the trimmed V and J ends, which lost 0 bases and 8 bases, there was a span of 13 bases. The germline gives CDR1 MNHEY, CDR2 SVGAGI. The CDR3 is made up of 14 amino acids. The CDR3 nucleotides are TGTGCCAGCAGTTACTCTCAGGGAATTTCGGGCTACACCTTC. Encoded protein: CASSYSQGISGYTF.

This clone was found once. This chain links TRBV6-6 with TRBJ1-2; D is perhaps TRBD1 (5 bases). Trimming cost V 6 bases and J 7 bases, with 15 bases left between them. Looked up from germline, CDR1 is MNHNY and CDR2 is SVGAGI (reference sequence). The CDR3 totals 13 residues. CDR3 loop: CASRKGMPIGYTF. CDR3 nucleotide sequence: TGTGCCAGCAGAAAGGGGATGCCTATTGGCTACACCTTC.

This clone was observed a few times. The rearrangement uses TRBV11-2 and TRBJ1-1; no definite D call. Germline assignment: CDR1 SGHAT and CDR2 FQNNGV. The CDR3 spans 14 residues. The V end was cut by 1 base, the J end by 1 base, with 7 bases between. Here the CDR3 DNA reads TGTGCCAGCAGCTTAGTGCACGGGAACACTGAAGCTTTCTTT. This encodes CASSLVHGNTEAFF.

This sequence joins TRBV4-1 and TRBJ2-5; tentative D call: TRBD1 (5 bases). Germline V CDR1 and CDR2: MGHRA, YSYEKL. Trimming pared 4 bases from V and 4 bases from J, leaving 16 bases between. There are 15 residues in the CDR3. The CDR3 nucleotides read TGCGCCAGCAGCCCCAGCCCCAGGGCTGGAGAGACCCAGTACTTC. As protein: CASSPSPRAGETQYF.

The chain carries TRBV30 and TRBJ2-7, with 9 bases aligning to TRBD2. The CDR3 sequence is 14 residues long. V gave up 0 bases and J gave up 4 bases; unmatched junction bases: 4. Germline-derived CDR1 and CDR2 are GTSNPN and SVGIG (reference sequence). CDR3 nucleotides: TGTGCCTGGAGTGTGGAACTAGCGGGTTACGAGCAGTACTTC. Amino acids: CAWSVELAGYEQYF.

This clone was seen only a few times. The J gene is TRBJ2-1, the V gene TRBV5-1; perhaps TRBD2 as D (5 bases). The germline CDR1 and CDR2 sequences are SGHRS and YFSETQ. This CDR3 is built from 15 residues. V lost 0 bases and J lost 7, with 14 bases in between. The CDR3 sequence: CASSLEGGQWNEQFF. The CDR3 DNA follows: TGCGCCAGCAGCTTGGAGGGCGGGCAATGGAATGAGCAGTTCTTC.

The genes are TRBV28 and TRBJ2-3, with 9 bases matching TRBD2. Losses at the gene ends were 10 bases for V and 7 bases for J; bases not matched to a gene: 6. CDR1 and CDR2 from the germline V gene are MDHEN and SYDVKM. The length of the CDR3 is 12 residues. CDR3 sequence (DNA): TGTGCCATAGCGGGGGTAAGAAATACGCAGTATTTT. Encoded protein: CAIAGVRNTQYF. Filled out from reference TRBV28 and TRBJ2-3, the complete variable domain reads DVKVTQSSRYLVKRTGEKVFLECVQDMDHENMFWYRQDPGLGLRLIYFSYDVKMKEKGDIPEGYSVSREKKERFSLILESASTNQTSMYLCAIAGVRNTQYFGPGTRLTVL.

The chain links TRBV6-5 to TRBJ1-2, with D tentatively TRBD1 (5 bases). The germline V gene has CDR1 MNHEY and CDR2 SVGAGI. The CDR3 consists of 15 residues. Trimming removed 4 bases at V and 3 bases at J, with 15 bases between. The CDR3 DNA reads TGTGCCAGCAGTTCCCAGGCAGGGACTTACTATGGCTACACCTTC. As protein: CASSSQAGTYYGYTF.

This chain connects TRBV10-1 to TRBJ2-7, with a tentative D call TRBD2 (5 bases). This CDR3 contains 17 residues. Per the germline V gene, CDR1 is WNHNN and CDR2 is SYGVQD (reference sequence). Deletions cut 0 bases from V and 7 bases from J, with 22 bases between. The CDR3 loop is CASSESGSQSKPREQYF. The CDR3 DNA follows: TGCGCCAGCAGTGAGTCGGGGAGCCAGTCGAAACCTAGGGAGCAGTACTTC.

The V and J genes are TRBV5-1 and TRBJ2-5; 7 bases are shared with TRBD2. The CDR3 contains 14 residues. Germline CDR1 SGHRS, CDR2 YFSETQ. The V segment lost 4 bases and the J segment 2 bases; nucleotides outside the gene matches: 5. The CDR3 DNA follows: TGCGCCAGCAGCGTGGGGGGGGGTCAAGAGACCCAGTACTTC. Protein product: CASSVGGGQETQYF.

The genes are TRBV20-1 and TRBJ1-1; D unresolved. The CDR3 totals 10 residues. The V end lost 4 bases, the J end lost 11 bases, and 11 bases lay between the germline ends. CDR1 DFQATT and CDR2 SNEGSKA come from the germline V gene (reference sequence). CDR3 nucleotides: TGCAGTGCTATAGACATACTGGCTTTCTTT. It codes for CSAIDILAFF.